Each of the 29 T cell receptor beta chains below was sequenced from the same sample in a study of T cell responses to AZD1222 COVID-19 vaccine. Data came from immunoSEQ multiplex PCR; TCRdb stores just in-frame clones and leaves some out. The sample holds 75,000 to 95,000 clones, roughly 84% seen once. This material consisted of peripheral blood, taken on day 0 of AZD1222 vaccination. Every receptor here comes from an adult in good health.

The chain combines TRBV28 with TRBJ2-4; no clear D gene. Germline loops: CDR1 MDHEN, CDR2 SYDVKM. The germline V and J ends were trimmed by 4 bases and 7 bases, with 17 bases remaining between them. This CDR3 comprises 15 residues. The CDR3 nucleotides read TGTGCCAGCAGTTCCCACCGGGTTATAGTGAACATTCAGTACTTC. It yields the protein CASSSHRVIVNIQYF. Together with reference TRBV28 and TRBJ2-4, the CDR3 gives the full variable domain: DVKVTQSSRYLVKRTGEKVFLECVQDMDHENMFWYRQDPGLGLRLIYFSYDVKMKEKGDIPEGYSVSREKKERFSLILESASTNQTSMYLCASSSHRVIVNIQYFGAGTRLSVL.

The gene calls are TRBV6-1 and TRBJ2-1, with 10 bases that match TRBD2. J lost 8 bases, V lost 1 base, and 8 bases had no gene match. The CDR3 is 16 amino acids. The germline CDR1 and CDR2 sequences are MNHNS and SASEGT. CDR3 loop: CASSEGHGSGRDEQFF. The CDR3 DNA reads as TGTGCCAGCAGTGAAGGCCACGGGAGCGGGAGGGATGAGCAGTTCTTC.

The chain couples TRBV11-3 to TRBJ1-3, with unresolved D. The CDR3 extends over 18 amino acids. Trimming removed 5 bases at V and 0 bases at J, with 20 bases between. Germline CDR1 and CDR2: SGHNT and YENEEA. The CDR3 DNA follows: TGTGCCAGCAGCCAACTTATTAGCATCCCGGCCTCTGGAAACACCATATATTTT. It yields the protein CASSQLISIPASGNTIYF.

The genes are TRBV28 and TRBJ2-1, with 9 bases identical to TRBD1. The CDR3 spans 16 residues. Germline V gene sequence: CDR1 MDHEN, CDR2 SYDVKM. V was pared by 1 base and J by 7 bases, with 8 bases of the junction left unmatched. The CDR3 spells CASSLLGDREGNEQFF. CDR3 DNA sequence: TGTGCCAGCAGTTTATTGGGGGACAGGGAGGGAAATGAGCAGTTCTTC.

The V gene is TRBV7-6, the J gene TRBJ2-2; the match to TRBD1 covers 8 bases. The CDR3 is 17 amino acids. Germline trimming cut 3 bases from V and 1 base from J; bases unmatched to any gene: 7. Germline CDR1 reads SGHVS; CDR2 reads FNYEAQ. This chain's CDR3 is CASSFSQGGRNTGELFF. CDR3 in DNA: TGTGCCAGCAGCTTCTCACAGGGGGGAAGGAACACCGGGGAGCTGTTTTTT. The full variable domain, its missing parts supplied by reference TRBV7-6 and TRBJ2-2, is GAGVSQSPRYKVTKRGQDVALRCDPISGHVSLYWYRQALGQGPEFLTYFNYEAQQDKSGLPNDRFSAERPEGSISTLTIQRTEQRDSAMYRCASSFSQGGRNTGELFFGEGSRLTVL.

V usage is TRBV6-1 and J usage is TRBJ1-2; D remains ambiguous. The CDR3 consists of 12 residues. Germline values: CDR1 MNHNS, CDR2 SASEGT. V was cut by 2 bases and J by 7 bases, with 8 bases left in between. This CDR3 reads CASSEYIVGYTF. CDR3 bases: TGTGCCAGCAGTGAATACATAGTTGGCTACACCTTC.

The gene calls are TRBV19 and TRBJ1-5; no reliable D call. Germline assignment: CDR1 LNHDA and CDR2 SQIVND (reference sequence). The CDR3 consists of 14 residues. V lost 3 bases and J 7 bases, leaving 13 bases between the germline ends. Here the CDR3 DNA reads TGTGCCAGTAGTATTCATTCGGAATTGCAGCCCCAGCATTTT. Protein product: CASSIHSELQPQHF.

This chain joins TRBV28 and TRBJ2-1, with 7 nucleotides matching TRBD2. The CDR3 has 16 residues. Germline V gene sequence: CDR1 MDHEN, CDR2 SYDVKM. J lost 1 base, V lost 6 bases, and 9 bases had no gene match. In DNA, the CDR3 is TGTGCCAGCAGCAGCTCCGGCGGGAGATCCTACAATGAGCAGTTCTTC. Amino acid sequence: CASSSSGGRSYNEQFF. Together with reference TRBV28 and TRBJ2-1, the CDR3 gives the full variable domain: DVKVTQSSRYLVKRTGEKVFLECVQDMDHENMFWYRQDPGLGLRLIYFSYDVKMKEKGDIPEGYSVSREKKERFSLILESASTNQTSMYLCASSSSGGRSYNEQFFGPGTRLTVL.

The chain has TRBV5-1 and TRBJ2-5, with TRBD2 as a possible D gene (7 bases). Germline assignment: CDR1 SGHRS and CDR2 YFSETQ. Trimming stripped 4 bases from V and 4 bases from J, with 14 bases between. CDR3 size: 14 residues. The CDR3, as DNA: TGCGCCAGCAGCCCGCTGGGGGGGCGAGAGACCCAGTACTTC. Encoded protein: CASSPLGGRETQYF.

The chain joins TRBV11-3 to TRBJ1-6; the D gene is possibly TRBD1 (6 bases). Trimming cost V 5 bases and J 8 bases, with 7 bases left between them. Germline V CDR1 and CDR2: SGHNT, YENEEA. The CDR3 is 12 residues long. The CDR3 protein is CASSPGDSPLHF. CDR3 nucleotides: TGTGCCAGCAGCCCAGGGGATTCACCCCTCCACTTT. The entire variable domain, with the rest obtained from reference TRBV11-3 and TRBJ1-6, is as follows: EAGVVQSPRYKIIEKKQPVAFWCNPISGHNTLYWYLQNLGQGPELLIRYENEEAVDDSQLPKDRFSAERLKGVDSTLKIQPAELGDSAVYLCASSPGDSPLHFGNGTRLTVT.

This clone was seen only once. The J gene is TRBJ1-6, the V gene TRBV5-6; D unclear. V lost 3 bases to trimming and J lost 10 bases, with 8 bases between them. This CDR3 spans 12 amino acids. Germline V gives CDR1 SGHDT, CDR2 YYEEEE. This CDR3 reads CASSWGPSPLHF. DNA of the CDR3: TGTGCCAGCAGCTGGGGTCCATCACCCCTCCACTTT.

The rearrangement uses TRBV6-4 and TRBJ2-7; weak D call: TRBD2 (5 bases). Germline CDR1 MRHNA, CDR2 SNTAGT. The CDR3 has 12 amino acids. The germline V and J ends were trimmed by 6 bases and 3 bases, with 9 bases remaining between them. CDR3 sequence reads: CASRELGYEQYV. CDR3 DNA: TGTGCCAGCAGAGAACTAGGCTACGAGCAGTACGTC.

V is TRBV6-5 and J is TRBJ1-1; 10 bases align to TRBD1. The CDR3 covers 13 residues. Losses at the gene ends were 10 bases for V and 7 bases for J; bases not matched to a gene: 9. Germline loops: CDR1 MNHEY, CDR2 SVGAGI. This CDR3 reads CATTTGGSVEAFF. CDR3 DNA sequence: TGTGCCACCACGACAGGGGGCAGCGTTGAAGCTTTCTTT.

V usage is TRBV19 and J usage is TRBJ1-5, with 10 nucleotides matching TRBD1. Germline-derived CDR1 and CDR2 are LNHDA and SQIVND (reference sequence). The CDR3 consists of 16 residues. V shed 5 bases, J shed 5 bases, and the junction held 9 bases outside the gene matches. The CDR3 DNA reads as TGTGCCAGTAGTTACAGACAGGGGGCGCGGGATCAGCCCCAGCATTTT. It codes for CASSYRQGARDQPQHF.

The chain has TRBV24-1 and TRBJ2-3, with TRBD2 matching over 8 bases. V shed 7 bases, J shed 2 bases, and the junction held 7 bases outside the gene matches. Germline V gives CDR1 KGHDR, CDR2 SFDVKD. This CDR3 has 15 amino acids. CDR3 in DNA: TGTGCCACCAGAACCCCGGGGGGGCACACAGATACGCAGTATTTT. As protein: CATRTPGGHTDTQYF.

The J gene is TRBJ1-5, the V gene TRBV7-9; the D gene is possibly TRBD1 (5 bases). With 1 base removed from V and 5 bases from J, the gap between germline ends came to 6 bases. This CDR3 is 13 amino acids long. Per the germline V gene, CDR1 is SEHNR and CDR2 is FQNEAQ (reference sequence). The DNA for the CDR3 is TGTGCCAGCAGCTTAGGCAGGGATCAGCCCCAGCATTTT. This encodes CASSLGRDQPQHF. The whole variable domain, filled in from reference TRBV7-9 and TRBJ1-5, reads DTGVSQNPRHKITKRGQNVTFRCDPISEHNRLYWYRQTLGQGPEFLTYFQNEAQLEKSRLLSDRFSAERPKGSFSTLEIQRTEQGDSAMYLCASSLGRDQPQHFGDGTRLSIL.

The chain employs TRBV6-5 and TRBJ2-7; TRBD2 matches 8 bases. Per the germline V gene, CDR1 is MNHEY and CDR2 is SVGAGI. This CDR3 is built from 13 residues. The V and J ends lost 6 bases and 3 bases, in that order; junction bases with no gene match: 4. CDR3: CASRSREGYEQYF. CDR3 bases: TGTGCCAGCAGGTCCCGGGAGGGCTACGAGCAGTACTTC.

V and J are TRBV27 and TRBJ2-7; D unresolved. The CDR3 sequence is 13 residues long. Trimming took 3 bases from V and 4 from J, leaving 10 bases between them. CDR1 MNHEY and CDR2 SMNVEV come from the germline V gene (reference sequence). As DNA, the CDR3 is TGTGCCAGCAGTTTTCGGCTGAATTACGAGCAGTACTTC. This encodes CASSFRLNYEQYF.

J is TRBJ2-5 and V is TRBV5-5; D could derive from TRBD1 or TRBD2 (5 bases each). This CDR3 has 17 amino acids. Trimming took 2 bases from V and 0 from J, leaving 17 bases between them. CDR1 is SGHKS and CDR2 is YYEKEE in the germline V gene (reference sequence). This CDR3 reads CASSFLVNRDHQETQYF. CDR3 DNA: TGTGCCAGCAGCTTCCTCGTAAACCGGGACCACCAAGAGACCCAGTACTTC.

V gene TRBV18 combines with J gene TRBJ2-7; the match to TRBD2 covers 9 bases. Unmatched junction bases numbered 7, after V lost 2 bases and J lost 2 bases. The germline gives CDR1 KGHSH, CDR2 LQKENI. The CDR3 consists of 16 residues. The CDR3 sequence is CASSPGGLAGTYEQYF. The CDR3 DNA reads TGTGCCAGCTCACCAGGAGGGCTAGCGGGGACCTACGAGCAGTACTTC.

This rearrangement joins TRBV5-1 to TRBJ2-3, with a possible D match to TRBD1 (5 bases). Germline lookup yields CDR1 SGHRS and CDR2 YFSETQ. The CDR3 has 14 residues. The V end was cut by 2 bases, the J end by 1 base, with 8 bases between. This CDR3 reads CASSFRARTDTQYF. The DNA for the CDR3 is TGCGCCAGCAGCTTCAGGGCTCGCACAGATACGCAGTATTTT.

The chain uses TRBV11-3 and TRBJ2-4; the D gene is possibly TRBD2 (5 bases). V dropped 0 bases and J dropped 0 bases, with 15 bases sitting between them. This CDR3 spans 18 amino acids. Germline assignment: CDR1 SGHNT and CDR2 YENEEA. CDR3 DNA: TGTGCCAGCAGCTTAGATTTCGGAGGTCAGCTAGCCAAAAACATTCAGTACTTC. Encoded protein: CASSLDFGGQLAKNIQYF.

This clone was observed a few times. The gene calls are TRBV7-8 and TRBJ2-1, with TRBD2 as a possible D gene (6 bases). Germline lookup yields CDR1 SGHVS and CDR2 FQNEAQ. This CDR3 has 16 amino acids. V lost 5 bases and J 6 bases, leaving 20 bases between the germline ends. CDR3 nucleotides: TGTGCCAGCAGCCCCTGGCGGGACCGACCCCGCAATGAGCAGTTCTTC. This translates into CASSPWRDRPRNEQFF.

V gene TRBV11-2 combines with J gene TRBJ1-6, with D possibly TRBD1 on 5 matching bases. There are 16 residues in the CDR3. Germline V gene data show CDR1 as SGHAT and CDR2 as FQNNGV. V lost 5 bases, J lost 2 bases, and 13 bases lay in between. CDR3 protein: CASSADAGPYNSPLHF. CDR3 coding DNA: TGTGCCAGCAGCGCAGACGCGGGACCCTATAATTCACCCCTCCACTTT.

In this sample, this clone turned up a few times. CDR3 residues: CASRRGGRSQPQHF. The CDR3 DNA reads as TGTGCCAGCAGGAGGGGGGGGAGAAGTCAGCCCCAGCATTTT. The chain joins TRBV2 to TRBJ1-5; tentative D call: TRBD1 (6 bases). CDR1 and CDR2 (germline): SNHLY, FYNNEI. V gave up 6 bases and J gave up 6 bases, with 15 bases separating them. CDR3 length: 14 amino acids.

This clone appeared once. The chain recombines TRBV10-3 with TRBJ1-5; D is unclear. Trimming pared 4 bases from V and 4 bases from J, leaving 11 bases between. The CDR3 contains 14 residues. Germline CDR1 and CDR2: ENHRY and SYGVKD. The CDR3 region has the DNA TGTGCCATCAGTGCGTCGGGAGAGAATCAGCCCCAGCATTTT. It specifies CAISASGENQPQHF.

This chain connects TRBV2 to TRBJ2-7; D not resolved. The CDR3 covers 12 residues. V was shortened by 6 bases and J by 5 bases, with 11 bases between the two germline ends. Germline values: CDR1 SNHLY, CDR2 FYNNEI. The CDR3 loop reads CASRIPGDEQYF. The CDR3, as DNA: TGTGCCAGCAGGATCCCTGGGGACGAGCAGTACTTC.

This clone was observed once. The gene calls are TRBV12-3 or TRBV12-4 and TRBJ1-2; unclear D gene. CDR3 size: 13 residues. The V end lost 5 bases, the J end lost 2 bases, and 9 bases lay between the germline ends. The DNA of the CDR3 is TGTGCCAGCAGTCTACAGAGAAACTATGGCTACACCTTC. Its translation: CASSLQRNYGYTF.

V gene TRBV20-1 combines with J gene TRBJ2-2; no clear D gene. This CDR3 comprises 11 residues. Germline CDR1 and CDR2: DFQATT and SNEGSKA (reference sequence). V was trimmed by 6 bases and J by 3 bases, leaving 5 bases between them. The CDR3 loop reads CSARYTGELFF. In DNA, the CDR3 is TGCAGTGCGCGGTACACCGGGGAGCTGTTTTTT.